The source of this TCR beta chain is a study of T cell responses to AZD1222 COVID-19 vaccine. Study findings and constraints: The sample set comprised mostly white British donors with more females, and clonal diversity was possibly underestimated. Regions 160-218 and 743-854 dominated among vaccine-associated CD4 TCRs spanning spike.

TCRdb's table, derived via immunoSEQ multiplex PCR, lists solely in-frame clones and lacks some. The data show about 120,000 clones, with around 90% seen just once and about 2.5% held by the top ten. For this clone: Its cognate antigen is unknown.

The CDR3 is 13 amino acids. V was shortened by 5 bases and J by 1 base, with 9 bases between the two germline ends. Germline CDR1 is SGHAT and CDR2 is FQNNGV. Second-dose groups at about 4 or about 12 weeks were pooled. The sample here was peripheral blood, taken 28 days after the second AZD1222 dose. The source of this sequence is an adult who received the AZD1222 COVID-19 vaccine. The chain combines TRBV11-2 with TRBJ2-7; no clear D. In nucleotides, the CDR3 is TGTGCCAGCAGCAGCCGCCAATCCTACGAGCAGTACTTC. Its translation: CASSSRQSYEQYF.